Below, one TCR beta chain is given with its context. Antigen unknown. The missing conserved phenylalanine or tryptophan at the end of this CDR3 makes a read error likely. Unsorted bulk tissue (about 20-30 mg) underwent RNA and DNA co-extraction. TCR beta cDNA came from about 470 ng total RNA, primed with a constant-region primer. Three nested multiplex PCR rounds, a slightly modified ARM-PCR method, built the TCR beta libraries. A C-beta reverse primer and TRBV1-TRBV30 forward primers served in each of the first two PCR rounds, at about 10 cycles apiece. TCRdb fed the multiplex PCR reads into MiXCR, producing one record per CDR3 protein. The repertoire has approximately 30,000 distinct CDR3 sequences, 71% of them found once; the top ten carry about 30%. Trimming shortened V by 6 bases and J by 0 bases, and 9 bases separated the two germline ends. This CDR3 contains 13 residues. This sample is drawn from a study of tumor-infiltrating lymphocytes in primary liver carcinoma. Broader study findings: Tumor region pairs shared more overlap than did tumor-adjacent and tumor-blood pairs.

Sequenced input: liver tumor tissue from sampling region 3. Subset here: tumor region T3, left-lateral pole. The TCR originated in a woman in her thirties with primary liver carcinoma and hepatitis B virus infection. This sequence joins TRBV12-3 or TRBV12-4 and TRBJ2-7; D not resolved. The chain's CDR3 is CASSVTSSYEQYL. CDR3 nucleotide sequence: TGTGCCAGCAGCGTGACCAGCTCCTACGAGCAGTACCTC.